This T cell receptor beta chain came from a study of T-cell reconstitution after alpha-beta-depleted transplantation in children (dated by TCRdb to the mid-2010s). Regarding the study in general: Using TCR repertoire profiling, the study quantitatively followed how T-cell immune reconstitution unfolded in children after TCRalphabeta/CD19-depleted allogeneic hematopoietic cell transplantation.

On this clonotype: Its antigen remains undetermined. Per-nucleotide qualities are absent, and no much larger clonotype sits a single base away.

The library was produced with PCR. Sequenced using an Illumina HiSeq 2500. TCR libraries were prepared with molecular barcoding, using unique molecular identifiers to normalize TCRbeta repertoire quantification. Starting from the raw public reads, TCRdb applied fastp trimming at Q25, assembled clones with MiXCR and retained in-frame beta chains. Every CDR3 protein is listed once, alongside the most common genes and DNA of its rows. This sample holds roughly 220,000 distinct CDR3 sequences; approximately 9.7% were observed only once. About 4.9% of the sample belongs to the ten largest clones. The sequencing here drew on PBMCs from the stem cell graft donor, taken from the stem cell graft. This clonotype was sampled from a human donor who donated a stem cell graft to a child with SCID.

This receptor carries the CDR3 CASSPSGQGLTAFF. In nucleotide form, the sequence is TGTGCCAGCAGTCCCTCGGGACAGGGCTTAACGGCTTTCTTT. Recombination joined TRBV27 with TRBJ1-1, and 9 junction bases match TRBD1. Trimming leaves V shorter by 5 bases and J shorter by 11 bases, with the junction holding 12 bases beyond the gene matches. CDR1 MNHEY and CDR2 SMNVEV are derived from the germline V gene (reference sequence). From its cysteine to its phenylalanine, the CDR3 spans 14 amino acids. Solely the CDR3 DNA is kept, with 42 bases framed from the first base.